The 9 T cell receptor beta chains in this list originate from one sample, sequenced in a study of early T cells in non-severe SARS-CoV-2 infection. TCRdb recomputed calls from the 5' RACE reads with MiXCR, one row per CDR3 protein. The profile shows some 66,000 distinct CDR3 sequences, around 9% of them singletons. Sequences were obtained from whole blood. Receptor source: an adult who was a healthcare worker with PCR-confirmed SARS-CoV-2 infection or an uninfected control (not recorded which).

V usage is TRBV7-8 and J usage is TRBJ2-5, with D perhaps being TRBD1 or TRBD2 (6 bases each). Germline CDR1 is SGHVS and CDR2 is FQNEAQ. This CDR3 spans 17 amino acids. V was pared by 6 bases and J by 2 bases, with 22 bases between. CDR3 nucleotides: TGTGCCAGCAGAAGTAGGGGGGACTCATCAACTCAAGAGACCCAGTACTTC. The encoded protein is CASRSRGDSSTQETQYF.

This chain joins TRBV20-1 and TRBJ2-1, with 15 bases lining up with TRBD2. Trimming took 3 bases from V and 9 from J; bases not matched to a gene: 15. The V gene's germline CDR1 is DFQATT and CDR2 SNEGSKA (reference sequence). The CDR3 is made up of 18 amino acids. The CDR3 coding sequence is TGCAGTGCTAGGGACAGGGGGAGGACTAGCGGGAGGGCTGGTGAGCAGTTCTTC. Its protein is CSARDRGRTSGRAGEQFF.

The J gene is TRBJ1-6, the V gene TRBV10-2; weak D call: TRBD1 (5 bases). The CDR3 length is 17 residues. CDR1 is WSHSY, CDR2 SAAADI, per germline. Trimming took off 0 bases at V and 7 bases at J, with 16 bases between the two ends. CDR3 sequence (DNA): TGCGCCAGCAGTGAGTCAGCGGGAAGGGACGGAAATTCACCCCTCCACTTT. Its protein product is CASSESAGRDGNSPLHF.

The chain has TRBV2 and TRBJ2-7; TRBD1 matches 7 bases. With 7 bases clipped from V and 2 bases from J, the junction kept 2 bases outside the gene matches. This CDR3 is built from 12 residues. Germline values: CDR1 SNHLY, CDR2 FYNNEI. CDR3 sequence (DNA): TGTGCCAGCAAACAGGGGACCTACGAGCAGTACTTC. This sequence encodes CASKQGTYEQYF. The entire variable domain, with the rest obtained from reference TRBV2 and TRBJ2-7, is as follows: EPEVTQTPSHQVTQMGQEVILRCVPISNHLYFYWYRQILGQKVEFLVSFYNNEISEKSEIFDDQFSVERPDGSNFTLKIRSTKLEDSAMYFCASKQGTYEQYFGPGTRLTVT.

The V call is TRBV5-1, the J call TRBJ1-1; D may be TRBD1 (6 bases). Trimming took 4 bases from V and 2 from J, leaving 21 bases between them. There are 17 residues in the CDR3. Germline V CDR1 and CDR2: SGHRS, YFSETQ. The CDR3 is CASSPARGGAHNTEAFF. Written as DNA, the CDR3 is TGCGCCAGCAGCCCCGCCCGCGGGGGGGCGCATAACACTGAAGCTTTCTTT.

The CDR3 nucleotides read TGTGCCAGCAGTCCCGCGAGACAGGGCTACTATGGCTACACCTTC. Its protein product is CASSPARQGYYGYTF. V and J are TRBV28 and TRBJ1-2; 7 positions match TRBD1. The CDR3 is made up of 15 amino acids. CDR1 and CDR2 from the germline V gene are MDHEN and SYDVKM. V trimming: 5 bases; J trimming: 3 bases; junction bases outside the gene matches: 9.

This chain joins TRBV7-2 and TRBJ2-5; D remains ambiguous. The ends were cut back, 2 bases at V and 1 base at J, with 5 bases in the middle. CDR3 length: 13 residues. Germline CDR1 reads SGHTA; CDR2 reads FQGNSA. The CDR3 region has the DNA TGTGCCAGCAGCTTAAGTCTCCAAGAGACCCAGTACTTC. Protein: CASSLSLQETQYF.

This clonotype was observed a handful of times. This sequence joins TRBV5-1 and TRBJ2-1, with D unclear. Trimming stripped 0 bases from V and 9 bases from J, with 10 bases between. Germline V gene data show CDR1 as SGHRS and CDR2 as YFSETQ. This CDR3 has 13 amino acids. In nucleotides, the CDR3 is TGCGCCAGCAGCTTGGGCCCTAGTAGTGAGCAGTTCTTC. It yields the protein CASSLGPSSEQFF.

The chain's CDR3 is CASSQERFQGADTQYF. Here the CDR3 DNA reads TGTGCCAGCAGCCAAGAAAGGTTTCAGGGAGCAGATACGCAGTATTTT. V and J are TRBV4-2 and TRBJ2-3; either TRBD1 or TRBD2 may fit D (5 bases each). V was cut by 0 bases and J by 4 bases, with 14 bases left in between. Germline CDR1 reads LGHNA; CDR2 reads YNFKEQ. The CDR3 is made up of 16 amino acids.